Listed here are 16 T cell receptor beta chains from one sample, sequenced in a study of cytomegalovirus exposure and HLA in healthy donors. Vbeta (60) and Jbeta (13) primers were used in the PCR. Some clones are missing from TCRdb's copy, which holds only in-frame ones; the method was immunoSEQ multiplex PCR. The top ten clones hold roughly 5.5% of a sample with approximately 110,000 clones, just under 70% of them seen once. Material: PBMCs. The receptors come from a woman in her 70s in good health and CMV-seropositive.

The rearrangement links TRBV5-1 to TRBJ2-1, with 10 positions matching TRBD2. Germline V gene data show CDR1 as SGHRS and CDR2 as YFSETQ. J was trimmed by 10 bases and V by 4 bases; bases with no gene match: 8. This CDR3 is 14 amino acids long. CDR3 protein: CASSQERGGREQFF. In nucleotides, the CDR3 is TGCGCCAGCAGCCAAGAGCGGGGGGGCCGGGAGCAGTTCTTC.

The chain combines TRBV18 with TRBJ2-7; a weak D match, TRBD1 (5 bases). The CDR3 is made up of 14 amino acids. The ends were cut back, 0 bases at V and 2 bases at J, with 8 bases in the middle. CDR1 and CDR2 (germline): KGHSH, LQKENI. The CDR3 reads CASSPPTAAYEQYF. Written as DNA, the CDR3 is TGTGCCAGCTCACCACCGACAGCCGCCTACGAGCAGTACTTC.

V is TRBV7-2 and J is TRBJ1-1, with D perhaps TRBD1 (5 bases). Per the germline V gene, CDR1 is SGHTA and CDR2 is FQGNSA. The CDR3 consists of 17 residues. Trimming shortened V by 7 bases and J by 1 base, and 22 bases separated the two germline ends. CDR3 region: CASIPGPYRTPNTEAFF. CDR3 nucleotide sequence: TGTGCCAGCATCCCAGGACCCTACAGGACGCCGAACACTGAAGCTTTCTTT.

This clone was recorded a few times. The chain employs TRBV4-2 and TRBJ2-1, with 9 bases matching TRBD2. Germline V gene data show CDR1 as LGHNA and CDR2 as YNFKEQ. J gave up 5 bases and V 1 base, and 9 bases lay outside the gene matches. The CDR3 loop spans 17 amino acids. The CDR3 nucleotides read TGTGCCAGCAGCCAAGCTTTTAAAGCGGGGGGAGACAATGAGCAGTTCTTC. It yields the protein CASSQAFKAGGDNEQFF.

This clone has only one observation. The rearrangement links TRBV6-1 to TRBJ1-5, with a weak D call TRBD1 (5 bases). The germline V gene encodes CDR1 MNHNS and CDR2 SASEGT. V lost 4 bases and J 5 bases, leaving 9 bases between the germline ends. This CDR3 is 13 amino acids long. As DNA, the CDR3 is TGTGCCAGCAGTGCGACAGAGGATCAGCCCCAGCATTTT. Protein sequence: CASSATEDQPQHF.

The CDR3 DNA reads as TGTGCCAGCAGCTTAGGTTTCCAGGGGACCACTGAAGCTTTCTTT. It yields the protein CASSLGFQGTTEAFF. This sequence joins TRBV7-8 and TRBJ1-1; D might be TRBD1 (6 bases). Germline V gene lookup returns CDR1 SGHVS and CDR2 FQNEAQ. Trimming shortened V by 1 base and J by 4 bases, and 13 bases separated the two germline ends. CDR3 length equals 15 residues. Full variable domain (rest looked up from reference TRBV7-8 and TRBJ1-1): GAGVSQSPRYKVAKRGQDVALRCDPISGHVSLFWYQQALGQGPEFLTYFQNEAQLDKSGLPSDRFFAERPEGSVSTLKIQRTQQEDSAVYLCASSLGFQGTTEAFFGQGTRLTVV.

This chain connects TRBV5-1 to TRBJ1-2; possibly TRBD1 for D (6 bases). Trimming removed 6 bases at V and 2 bases at J, with 14 bases between. The CDR3 runs to 14 residues. The germline gives CDR1 SGHRS, CDR2 YFSETQ. The CDR3 loop reads CASTQGPGNYGYTF. As DNA, the CDR3 is TGCGCCAGCACACAGGGTCCGGGGAACTATGGCTACACCTTC.

The chain joins TRBV7-8 to TRBJ2-7; a possible D gene is TRBD2 (5 bases). V lost 5 bases and J 6 bases, leaving 11 bases between the germline ends. Germline CDR1 SGHVS, CDR2 FQNEAQ. The CDR3 has 12 residues. In DNA form, the CDR3 reads TGTGCCAGCAGCAGGGAGACGGCCGAGCAGTACTTC. This encodes CASSRETAEQYF.

The rearrangement links TRBV5-1 to TRBJ1-2, with TRBD1 as a possible D gene (5 bases). Trimming removed 9 bases from V and 1 base from J, with 13 bases in between. The CDR3 length is 13 residues. Per the germline V gene, CDR1 is SGHRS and CDR2 is YFSETQ. CDR3 sequence: CATATAFNYGYTF. Written as DNA, the CDR3 is TGCGCCACCGCGACAGCTTTTAACTATGGCTACACCTTC.

This clone was found a few times. The chain employs TRBV30 and TRBJ2-7, with 7 bases that match TRBD2. Germline V CDR1 and CDR2: GTSNPN, SVGIG (reference sequence). V lost 0 bases to trimming and J lost 3 bases; unmatched junction nucleotides: 5. This CDR3 is 14 amino acids long. The DNA for the CDR3 is TGTGCCTGGAGTGTAGCGGGGATGAACTACGAGCAGTACTTC. Its translation is CAWSVAGMNYEQYF.

This sequence joins TRBV18 and TRBJ2-2; 8 bases agree with TRBD1. Trimming removed 3 bases from V and 4 bases from J; junction bases left unmatched: 4. Germline V gene data show CDR1 as KGHSH and CDR2 as LQKENI. This CDR3 has 15 amino acids. The chain's CDR3 is CASSPDRGVTGELFF. Written as DNA, the CDR3 is TGTGCCAGCTCACCTGACAGGGGAGTCACCGGGGAGCTGTTTTTT.

The count of this clone is one. The rearrangement links TRBV4-2 to TRBJ1-6; tentatively, D is TRBD1 (6 bases). The length of the CDR3 is 16 residues. V lost 1 base to trimming and J lost 5 bases, with 12 bases between them. The germline gives CDR1 LGHNA, CDR2 YNFKEQ. CDR3 DNA sequence: TGTGCCAGCAGCCAAGCACAGGGAGAAAATAATTCACCCCTCCACTTT. It yields the protein CASSQAQGENNSPLHF.

The V and J genes are TRBV13 and TRBJ1-2, with 11 bases matching TRBD1. CDR1 PRHDT and CDR2 FYEKMQ come from the germline V gene (reference sequence). Trimming at V came to 3 bases and at J to 4 bases, leaving 1 base not matched to a gene. There are 14 residues in the CDR3. CDR3 protein: CASSLDRGPYGYTF. The CDR3 coding sequence is TGTGCCAGCAGCTTGGACAGGGGGCCCTATGGCTACACCTTC. Together with reference TRBV13 and TRBJ1-2, the CDR3 gives the full variable domain: AAGVIQSPRHLIKEKRETATLKCYPIPRHDTVYWYQQGPGQDPQFLISFYEKMQSDKGSIPDRFSAQQFSDYHSELNMSSLELGDSALYFCASSLDRGPYGYTFGSGTRLTVV.

This clone has just one count. Other DNA sequences from this sample encode an identical CDR3 as well. V is TRBV30 and J is TRBJ1-5, with 9 bases matching TRBD1. The germline gives CDR1 GTSNPN, CDR2 SVGIG (reference sequence). The CDR3 length is 14 residues. With 4 bases clipped from V and 3 bases from J, the junction kept 4 bases outside the gene matches. The CDR3 loop is CAWKRTGDNQPQHF. The CDR3 DNA follows: TGTGCCTGGAAGAGGACAGGGGACAATCAGCCCCAGCATTTT.

The rearrangement joins TRBV30 to TRBJ2-5; the match to TRBD2 covers 12 bases. The CDR3 loop spans 14 amino acids. Per the germline V gene, CDR1 is GTSNPN and CDR2 is SVGIG (reference sequence). V shed 3 bases and J 4 bases; nucleotides not matched to a gene: 3. The CDR3 region has the DNA TGTGCCTGGAGGACTAGCGGGGGCCCAGAGACCCAGTACTTC. Its translation: CAWRTSGGPETQYF. Looking up the rest from reference TRBV30 and TRBJ2-5 gives the full variable domain: SQTIHQWPATLVQPVGSPLSLECTVEGTSNPNLYWYRQAAGRGLQLLFYSVGIGQISSEVPQNLSASRPQDRQFILSSKKLLLSDSGFYLCAWRTSGGPETQYFGPGTRLLVL.

This chain uses TRBV5-1 with TRBJ1-4, with D perhaps matching TRBD1 (6 bases). The CDR3 totals 15 residues. Germline V gene data show CDR1 as SGHRS and CDR2 as YFSETQ. The ends were cut back, 1 base at V and 8 bases at J, with 15 bases in the middle. CDR3 bases: TGCGCCAGCAGCTTGTGGGGGAGTGGGGGCGAAAAACTGTTTTTT. It encodes CASSLWGSGGEKLFF.